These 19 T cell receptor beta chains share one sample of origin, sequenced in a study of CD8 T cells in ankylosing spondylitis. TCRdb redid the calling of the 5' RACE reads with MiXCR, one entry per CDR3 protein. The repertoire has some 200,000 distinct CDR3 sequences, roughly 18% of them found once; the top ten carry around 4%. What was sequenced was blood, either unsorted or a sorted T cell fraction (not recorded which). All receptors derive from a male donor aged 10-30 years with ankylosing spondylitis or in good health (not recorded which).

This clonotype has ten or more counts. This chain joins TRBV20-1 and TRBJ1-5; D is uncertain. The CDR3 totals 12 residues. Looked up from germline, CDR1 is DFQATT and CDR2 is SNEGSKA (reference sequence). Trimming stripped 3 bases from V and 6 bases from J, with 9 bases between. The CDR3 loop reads CSASQASQPQHF. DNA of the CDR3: TGCAGTGCTAGTCAGGCCTCTCAGCCCCAGCATTTT.

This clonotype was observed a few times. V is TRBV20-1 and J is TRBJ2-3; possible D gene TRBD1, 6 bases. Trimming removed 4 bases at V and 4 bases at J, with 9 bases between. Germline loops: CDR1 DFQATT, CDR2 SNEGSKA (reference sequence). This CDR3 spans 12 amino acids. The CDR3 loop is CSANTGSDTQYF. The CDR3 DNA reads TGCAGTGCTAATACAGGGTCAGATACGCAGTATTTT.

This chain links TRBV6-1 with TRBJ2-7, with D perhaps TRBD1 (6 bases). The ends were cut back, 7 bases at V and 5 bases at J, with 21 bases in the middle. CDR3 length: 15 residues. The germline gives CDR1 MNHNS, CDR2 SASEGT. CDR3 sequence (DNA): TGTGCCAGCAACGACAGGCCCCGGGGTTATGACGAGCAGTACGTC. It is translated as CASNDRPRGYDEQYV.

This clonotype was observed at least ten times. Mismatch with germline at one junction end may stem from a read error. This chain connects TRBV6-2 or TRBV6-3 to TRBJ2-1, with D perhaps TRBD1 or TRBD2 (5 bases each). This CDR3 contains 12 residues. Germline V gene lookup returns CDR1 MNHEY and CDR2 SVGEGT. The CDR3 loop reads CASSYSGLAGVF. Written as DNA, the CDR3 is TGTGCCAGCAGTTACTCGGGGCTAGCTGGAGTCTTC.

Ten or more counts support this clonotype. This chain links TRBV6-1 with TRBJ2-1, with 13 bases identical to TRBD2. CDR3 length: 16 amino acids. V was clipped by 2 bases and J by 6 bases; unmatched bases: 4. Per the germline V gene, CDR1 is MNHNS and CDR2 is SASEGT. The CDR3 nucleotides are TGTGCCAGCAGTGAACCACTAGCGGGAGGGGGCAATGAGCAGTTCTTC. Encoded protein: CASSEPLAGGGNEQFF.

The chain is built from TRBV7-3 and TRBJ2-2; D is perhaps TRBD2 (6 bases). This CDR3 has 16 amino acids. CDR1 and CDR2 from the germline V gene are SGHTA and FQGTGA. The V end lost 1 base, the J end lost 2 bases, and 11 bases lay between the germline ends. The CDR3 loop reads CASSLITGRNTGELFF. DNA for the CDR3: TGTGCCAGCAGCTTAATTACCGGGAGAAACACCGGGGAGCTGTTTTTT.

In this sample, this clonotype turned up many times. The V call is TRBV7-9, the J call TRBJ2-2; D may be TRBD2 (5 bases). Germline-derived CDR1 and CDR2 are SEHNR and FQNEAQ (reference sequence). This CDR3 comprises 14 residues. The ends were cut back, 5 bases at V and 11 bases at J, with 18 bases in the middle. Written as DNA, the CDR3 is TGTGCCAGCAGCAGCGACTATCCCACCTTTGAGCTGTTTTTT. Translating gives CASSSDYPTFELFF.

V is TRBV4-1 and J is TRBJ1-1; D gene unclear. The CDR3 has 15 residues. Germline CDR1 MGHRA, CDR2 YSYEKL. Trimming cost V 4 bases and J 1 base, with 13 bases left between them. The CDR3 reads CASSPLGLGNTEAFF. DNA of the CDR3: TGCGCCAGCAGCCCTCTAGGGCTAGGGAACACTGAAGCTTTCTTT.

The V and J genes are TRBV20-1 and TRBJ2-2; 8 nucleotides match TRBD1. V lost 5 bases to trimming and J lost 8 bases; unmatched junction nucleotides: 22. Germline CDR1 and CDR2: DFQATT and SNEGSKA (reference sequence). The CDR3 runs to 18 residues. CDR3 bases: TGCAGTGCTTCCCCCCACCCCCGGGACAGGACGATTCTTGGGGAGCTGTTTTTT. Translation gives CSASPHPRDRTILGELFF.

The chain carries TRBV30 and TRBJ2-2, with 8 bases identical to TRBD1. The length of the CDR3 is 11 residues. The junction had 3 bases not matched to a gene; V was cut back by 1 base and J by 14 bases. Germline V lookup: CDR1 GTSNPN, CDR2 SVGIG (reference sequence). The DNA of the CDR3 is TGTGCCTGGAGTGACGGACAGGGTCTGTTTTTT. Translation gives CAWSDGQGLFF.

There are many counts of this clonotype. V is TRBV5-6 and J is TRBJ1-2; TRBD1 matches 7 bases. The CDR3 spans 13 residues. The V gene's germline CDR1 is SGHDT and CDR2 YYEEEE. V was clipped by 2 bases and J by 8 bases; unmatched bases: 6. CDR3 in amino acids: CASSFRGGRGYTF. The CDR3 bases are TGTGCCAGCAGCTTTAGAGGGGGCAGAGGCTACACCTTC.

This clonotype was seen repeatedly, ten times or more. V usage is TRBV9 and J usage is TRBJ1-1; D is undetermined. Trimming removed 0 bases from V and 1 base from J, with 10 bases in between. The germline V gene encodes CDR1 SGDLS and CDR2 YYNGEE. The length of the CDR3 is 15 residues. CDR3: CASSVDPAQNTEAFF. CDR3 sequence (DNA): TGTGCCAGCAGCGTAGACCCGGCACAGAACACTGAAGCTTTCTTT.

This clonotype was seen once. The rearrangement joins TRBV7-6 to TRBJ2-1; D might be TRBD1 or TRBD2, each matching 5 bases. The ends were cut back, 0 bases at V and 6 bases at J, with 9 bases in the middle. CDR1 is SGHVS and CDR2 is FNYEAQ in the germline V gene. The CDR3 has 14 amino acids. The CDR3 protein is CASSLATGGNEQFF. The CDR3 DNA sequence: TGTGCCAGCAGCTTAGCCACAGGAGGCAATGAGCAGTTCTTC.

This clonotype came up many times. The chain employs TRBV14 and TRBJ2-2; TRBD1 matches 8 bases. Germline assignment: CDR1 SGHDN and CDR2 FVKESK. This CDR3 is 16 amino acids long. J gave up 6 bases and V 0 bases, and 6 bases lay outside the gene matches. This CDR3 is CASSQDTDRDAGELFF. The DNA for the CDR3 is TGTGCCAGCAGCCAAGATACGGACAGGGACGCCGGGGAGCTGTTTTTT. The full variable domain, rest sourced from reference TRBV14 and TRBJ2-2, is EAGVTQFPSHSVIEKGQTVTLRCDPISGHDNLYWYRRVMGKEIKFLLHFVKESKQDESGMPNNRFLAERTGGTYSTLKVQPAELEDSGVYFCASSQDTDRDAGELFFGEGSRLTVL.

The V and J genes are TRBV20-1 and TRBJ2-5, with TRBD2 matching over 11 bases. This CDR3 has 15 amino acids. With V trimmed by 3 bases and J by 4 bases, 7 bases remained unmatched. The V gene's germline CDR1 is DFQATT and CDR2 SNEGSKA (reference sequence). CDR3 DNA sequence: TGCAGTGCTAGGTGGGGTAGCGGGAGGGCAGAGACCCAGTACTTC. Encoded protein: CSARWGSGRAETQYF.

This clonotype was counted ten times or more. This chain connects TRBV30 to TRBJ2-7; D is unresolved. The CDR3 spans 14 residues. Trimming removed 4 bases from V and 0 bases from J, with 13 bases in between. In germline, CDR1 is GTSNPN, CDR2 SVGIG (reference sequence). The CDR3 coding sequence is TGTGCCTGGACGGTCACCCCCAGCTCCTACGAGCAGTACTTC. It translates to CAWTVTPSSYEQYF.

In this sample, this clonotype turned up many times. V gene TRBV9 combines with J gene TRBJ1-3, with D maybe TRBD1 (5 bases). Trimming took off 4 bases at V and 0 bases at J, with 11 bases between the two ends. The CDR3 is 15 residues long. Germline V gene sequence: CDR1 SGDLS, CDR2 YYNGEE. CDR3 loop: CASSRRENSGNTIYF. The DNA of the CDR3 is TGTGCCAGCAGCCGCAGGGAAAACTCTGGAAACACCATATATTTT.

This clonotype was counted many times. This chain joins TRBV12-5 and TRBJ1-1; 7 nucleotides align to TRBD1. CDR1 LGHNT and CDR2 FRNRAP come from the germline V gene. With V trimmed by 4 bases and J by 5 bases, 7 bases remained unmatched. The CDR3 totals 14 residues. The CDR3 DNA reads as TGTGCTAGTGGTTGGTCGACAGGGCAGACTGAAGCTTTCTTT. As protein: CASGWSTGQTEAFF.

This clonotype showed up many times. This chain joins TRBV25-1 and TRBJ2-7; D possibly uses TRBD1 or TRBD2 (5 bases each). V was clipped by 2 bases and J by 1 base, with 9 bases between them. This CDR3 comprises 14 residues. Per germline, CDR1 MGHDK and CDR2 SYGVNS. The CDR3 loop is CASSEGGISYEQYF. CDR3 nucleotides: TGTGCCAGCAGTGAAGGGGGTATATCCTACGAGCAGTACTTC.